A selection of T cell receptor beta chains follows, all from one sample in a study of blood T cell repertoires in COVID-19. The protocol was immunoSEQ multiplex PCR, while the TCRdb copy is restricted to in-frame clones and leaves out a portion. Altogether some 150,000 clones are present, roughly 85% being singletons, with the ten largest covering roughly 4.5%. The sequenced material came from PBMCs or T cells enriched from blood (not recorded which). Receptors were obtained from a woman aged 45-59 years who had recovered from COVID-19. The CDR3 runs from the conserved cysteine through the conserved F or W. A D gene is named only where the DNA matches it firmly. Not every row has a clone size; where given, it reads once, few, many or a size class.

V: TRBV27
size: .
J: TRBJ1-3
D: .
length: 14
DNA: TGTGCCAGCAGTTTAGTAGCTTCGGGAAACACCATATATTTT
CDR3: CASSLVASGNTIYF

V: TRBV28
size: .
J: TRBJ1-4
D: .
length: 12
DNA: TGTGCCAGCAGTTCCCCCTATGAAAAACTGTTTTTT
CDR3: CASSSPYEKLFF

V: TRBV10-3
size: .
J: TRBJ2-1
D: TRBD2
length: 15
DNA: TGTGCCATCAGCCTCGGGGGGAGCTCCTACAATGAGCAGTTCTTC
CDR3: CAISLGGSSYNEQFF

V: TRBV11-2
size: .
J: TRBJ2-5
D: .
length: 14
DNA: TGTGCCAGCAGCTTAGATCCTTCGGAGAAGACCCAGTACTTC
CDR3: CASSLDPSEKTQYF

V: TRBV12-3/TRBV12-4
size: .
J: TRBJ1-2
D: .
length: 13
DNA: TGTGCCAGTCAGGGCCCCGTTAAATATGGCTACACCTTC
CDR3: CASQGPVKYGYTF

V: TRBV9
size: .
J: TRBJ1-2
D: TRBD1
length: 13
DNA: TGTGCCAGCAGCGTAGGACAGGGGGCAGGCTACACCTTC
CDR3: CASSVGQGAGYTF

V: TRBV6-1
size: .
J: TRBJ2-3
D: TRBD1
length: 16
DNA: TGTGCCAGCAGTCAAGTCCCGGGACAGGGTCGGGATACGCAGTATTTT
CDR3: CASSQVPGQGRDTQYF

V: TRBV5-8
size: .
J: TRBJ1-2
D: .
length: 14
DNA: TGTGCCAGCAGCCCAACGACAGAATCCTATGGCTACACCTTC
CDR3: CASSPTTESYGYTF

V: TRBV5-1
size: .
J: TRBJ2-3
D: .
length: 16
DNA: TGCGCCAGCAGCTTGGGAGGCGGCAGGGGAGCAGATACGCAGTATTTT
CDR3: CASSLGGGRGADTQYF

V: TRBV5-4
size: .
J: TRBJ2-4
D: TRBD2
length: 18
DNA: TGTGCCAGCAGCCCGGGGGGGCTCGCGGGGTTAGCCAAAAACATTCAGTACTTC
CDR3: CASSPGGLAGLAKNIQYF

V: TRBV9
size: .
J: TRBJ1-1
D: .
length: 14
DNA: TGTGCCAGCAGCGTGGGAGGTATGAACACTGAAGCTTTCTTT
CDR3: CASSVGGMNTEAFF

V: TRBV7-2
size: .
J: TRBJ2-3
D: .
length: 12
DNA: TGTGCCAGCAGCCTTTTCACAGATACGCAGTATTTT
CDR3: CASSLFTDTQYF

V: TRBV9
size: .
J: TRBJ1-1
D: TRBD1
length: 14
DNA: TGTGCCAGCAGCAGGGGGGCAGGGGGCACTGAAGCTTTCTTT
CDR3: CASSRGAGGTEAFF

V: TRBV5-1
size: .
J: TRBJ1-1
D: .
length: 18
DNA: TGCGCCAGCAGCCCCCTGACAGCCCATCAGTTGGCGGACACTGAAGCTTTCTTT
CDR3: CASSPLTAHQLADTEAFF

V: TRBV7-8
size: .
J: TRBJ2-5
D: .
length: 14
DNA: TGTGCCAGCAGCTTAGTTATCCGGGGGGAGACCCAGTACTTC
CDR3: CASSLVIRGETQYF

V: TRBV2
size: once
J: TRBJ2-3
D: .
length: 14
DNA: TGTGCCAGGGGTGGAGGGCTCCGCACAGATACGCAGTATTTT
CDR3: CARGGGLRTDTQYF

V: TRBV5-1
size: .
J: TRBJ2-1
D: TRBD2
length: 15
DNA: TGCGCCAGCAGCTTTGGACTAGCTCGGGGGGATGAGCAGTTCTTC
CDR3: CASSFGLARGDEQFF

V: TRBV27
size: few
J: TRBJ1-5
D: .
length: 18
DNA: TGTGCCAGCAGGGTTGGCAGGGGCGCGATTAACGGCAATCAGCCCCAGCATTTT
CDR3: CASRVGRGAINGNQPQHF

V: TRBV12-3/TRBV12-4
size: .
J: TRBJ1-4
D: .
length: 12
DNA: TGTGCCAGCAGCCGGGGAAATGAAAAACTGTTTTTT
CDR3: CASSRGNEKLFF

V: TRBV21-1
size: .
J: TRBJ1-6
D: .
length: 19
DNA: TGTGCCAGCAGCACCCTTGGGGGGACAGAGAGCTCCTATAATTCACCCCTCCACTTT
CDR3: CASSTLGGTESSYNSPLHF

V: TRBV29-1
size: .
J: TRBJ1-2
D: TRBD1
length: 14
DNA: TGCAGCGTCGCAGAGGGGGCGGCCGGATATGGCTACACCTTC
CDR3: CSVAEGAAGYGYTF

V: TRBV2
size: .
J: TRBJ1-6
D: .
length: 13
DNA: TGTGCCAGCCGGGTTCAGGGTAATTCACCCCTCCACTTT
CDR3: CASRVQGNSPLHF

V: TRBV18
size: .
J: TRBJ2-5
D: TRBD1
length: 14
DNA: TGTGCCAGCTCACCACCGACAGGGGAAGAGACCCAGTACTTC
CDR3: CASSPPTGEETQYF

V: TRBV11-2
size: .
J: TRBJ2-1
D: .
length: 15
DNA: TGTGCCAGCAGCCCCGGGGGCGGGAGCGGCAATGAGCAGTTCTTC
CDR3: CASSPGGGSGNEQFF

V: TRBV5-8
size: .
J: TRBJ1-2
D: .
length: 14
DNA: TGTGCCAGCAGCTTAAGTCACTTTGGCTATGGCTACACCTTC
CDR3: CASSLSHFGYGYTF

V: TRBV2
size: .
J: TRBJ1-6
D: TRBD1
length: 19
DNA: TGTGCCAGCAGTGAACGGGGAGTGCAGGGGGGCCTTAAAAATTCACCCCTCCACTTT
CDR3: CASSERGVQGGLKNSPLHF

V: TRBV29-1
size: once
J: TRBJ1-4
D: .
length: 10
DNA: TGCAGCGTTGGTGAGCGAAAACTGTTTTTT
CDR3: CSVGERKLFF

V: TRBV9
size: .
J: TRBJ1-3
D: .
length: 14
DNA: TGTGCCAGCAGCGCCGAGTCCTCTGGAAACACCATATATTTT
CDR3: CASSAESSGNTIYF

V: TRBV30
size: .
J: TRBJ1-1
D: .
length: 15
DNA: TGTGCCTGGAGCTCTGTCGAGGTGAAGAACACTGAAGCTTTCTTT
CDR3: CAWSSVEVKNTEAFF

V: TRBV7-9
size: .
J: TRBJ2-4
D: TRBD1
length: 14
DNA: TGTGCCAGCAGCACCCCCGGGACAGGGGGCCTAAGCTACTTC
CDR3: CASSTPGTGGLSYF

V: TRBV28
size: .
J: TRBJ1-2
D: TRBD1
length: 14
DNA: TGTGCCAGCCGTACCGGGACAGGGGTCTATGGCTACACCTTC
CDR3: CASRTGTGVYGYTF

V: TRBV5-1
size: .
J: TRBJ1-1
D: TRBD1
length: 15
DNA: TGCGCCAGCAGCACGGACAGGGGACCGAACACTGAAGCTTTCTTT
CDR3: CASSTDRGPNTEAFF

V: TRBV27
size: .
J: TRBJ1-1
D: TRBD1
length: 15
DNA: TGTGCCAGCACTCCGATACAGGGGGCGAACACTGAAGCTTTCTTT
CDR3: CASTPIQGANTEAFF

V: TRBV5-1
size: .
J: TRBJ2-5
D: .
length: 15
DNA: TGCGCCAGCAGCTTGGCGCTGGGGAAGGGGGAGACCCAGTACTTC
CDR3: CASSLALGKGETQYF

V: TRBV6-2/TRBV6-3
size: .
J: TRBJ2-1
D: .
length: 14
DNA: TGTGCCAGCAGTTACTTGAGTTCCTACAATGAGCAGTTCTTC
CDR3: CASSYLSSYNEQFF

V: TRBV11-2
size: .
J: TRBJ1-6
D: .
length: 16
DNA: TGTGCCAGCAGCTTTTCGTCGGGATCCGGTAATTCACCCCTCCACTTT
CDR3: CASSFSSGSGNSPLHF

V: TRBV27
size: .
J: TRBJ2-3
D: .
length: 16
DNA: TGTGCCAGCTGCCCGATACTAGCAACTCGCACAGATACGCAGTATTTT
CDR3: CASCPILATRTDTQYF

V: TRBV7-9
size: .
J: TRBJ1-6
D: .
length: 14
DNA: TGTGCCAGCAGCTCACAGGGAGTAGACTCACCCCTCCACTTT
CDR3: CASSSQGVDSPLHF

V: TRBV3-1/TRBV3-2
size: .
J: TRBJ2-1
D: TRBD1
length: 15
DNA: TGTGCCAGCAGCCAACGGACAGGGGACTACAATGAGCAGTTCTTC
CDR3: CASSQRTGDYNEQFF

V: TRBV15
size: .
J: TRBJ1-5
D: .
length: 15
DNA: TGTGCCACGAAGAACAGGTTGGATATCAATCAGCCCCAGCATTTT
CDR3: CATKNRLDINQPQHF

V: TRBV29-1
size: .
J: TRBJ1-1
D: .
length: 11
DNA: TGCAGCGTTGTAGGTAGCCTAGGTGCTTTCTTT
CDR3: CSVVGSLGAFF

V: TRBV9
size: .
J: TRBJ1-4
D: TRBD1
length: 15
DNA: TGTGCCAGCAGCGTAGAAGATTGGGGGACAGTTGAACTGTTTTTT
CDR3: CASSVEDWGTVELFF

V: TRBV12-3/TRBV12-4
size: .
J: TRBJ2-2
D: .
length: 12
DNA: TGTGCCAGCAGGTTACACTCCGGGGAGCTGTTTTTT
CDR3: CASRLHSGELFF

V: TRBV15
size: .
J: TRBJ2-3
D: TRBD2
length: 17
DNA: TGTGCCACCAGTACCCCTAGCGGGACCCCGTCCACAGATACGCAGTATTTT
CDR3: CATSTPSGTPSTDTQYF

V: TRBV4-1
size: .
J: TRBJ1-2
D: .
length: 16
DNA: TGCGCCAGCAGCCTCCGTACACCCGGAGCTAACTATGGCTACACCTTC
CDR3: CASSLRTPGANYGYTF

V: TRBV2
size: .
J: TRBJ1-2
D: .
length: 12
DNA: TGTGCCAGCAGCGGGACACGGAATGGCTACACCTTC
CDR3: CASSGTRNGYTF